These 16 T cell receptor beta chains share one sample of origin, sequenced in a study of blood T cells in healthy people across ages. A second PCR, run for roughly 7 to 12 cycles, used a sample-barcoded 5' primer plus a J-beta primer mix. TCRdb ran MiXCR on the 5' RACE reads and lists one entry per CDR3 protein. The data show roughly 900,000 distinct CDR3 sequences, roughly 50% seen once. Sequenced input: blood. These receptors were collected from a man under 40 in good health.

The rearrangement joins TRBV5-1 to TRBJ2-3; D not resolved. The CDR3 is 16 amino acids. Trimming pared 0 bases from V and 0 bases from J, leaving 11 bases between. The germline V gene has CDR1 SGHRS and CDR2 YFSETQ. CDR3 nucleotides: TGCGCCAGCAGCTTGGCCAGGTCAGCTAGCACAGATACGCAGTATTTT. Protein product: CASSLARSASTDTQYF.

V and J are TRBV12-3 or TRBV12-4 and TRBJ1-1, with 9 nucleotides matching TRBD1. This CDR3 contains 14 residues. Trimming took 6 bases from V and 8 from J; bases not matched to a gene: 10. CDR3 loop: CASSQGQGPREAFF. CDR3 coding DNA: TGTGCCAGCAGCCAGGGACAGGGCCCCAGGGAAGCTTTCTTT.

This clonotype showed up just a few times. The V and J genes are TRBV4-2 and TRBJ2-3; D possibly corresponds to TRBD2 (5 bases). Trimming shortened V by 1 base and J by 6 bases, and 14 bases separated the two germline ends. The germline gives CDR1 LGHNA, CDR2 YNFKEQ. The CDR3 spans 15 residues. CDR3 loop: CASSQAVLAGDTQYF. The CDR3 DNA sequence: TGTGCCAGCAGCCAAGCTGTCCTAGCTGGGGATACGCAGTATTTT.

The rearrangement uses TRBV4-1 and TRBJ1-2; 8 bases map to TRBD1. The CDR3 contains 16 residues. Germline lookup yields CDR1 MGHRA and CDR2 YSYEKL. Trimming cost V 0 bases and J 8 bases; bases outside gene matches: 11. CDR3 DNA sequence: TGCGCCAGCAGCCAAGAGGGTGGGGACAGGCCTCAAGGCTACACCTTC. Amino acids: CASSQEGGDRPQGYTF.

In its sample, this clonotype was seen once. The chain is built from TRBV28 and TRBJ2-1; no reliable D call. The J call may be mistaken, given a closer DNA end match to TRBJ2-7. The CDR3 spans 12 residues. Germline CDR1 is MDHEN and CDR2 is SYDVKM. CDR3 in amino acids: CASSSSWNEQYF. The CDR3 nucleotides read TGTGCCAGCAGTTCCAGTTGGAATGAGCAGTACTTC.

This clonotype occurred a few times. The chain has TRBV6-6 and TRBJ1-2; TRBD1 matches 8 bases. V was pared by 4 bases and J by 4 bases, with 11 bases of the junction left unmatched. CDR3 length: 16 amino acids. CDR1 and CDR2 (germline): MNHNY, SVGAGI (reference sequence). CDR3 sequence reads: CASSSPSDRVFYGYTF. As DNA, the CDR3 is TGTGCCAGCAGTTCCCCCTCGGACAGGGTCTTCTATGGCTACACCTTC.

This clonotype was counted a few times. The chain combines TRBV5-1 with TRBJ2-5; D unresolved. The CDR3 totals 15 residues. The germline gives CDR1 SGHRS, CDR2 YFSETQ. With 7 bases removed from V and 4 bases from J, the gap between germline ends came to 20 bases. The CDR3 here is CASSIQRTKGETQYF. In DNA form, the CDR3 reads TGCGCCAGCTCAATACAGAGAACCAAGGGAGAGACCCAGTACTTC.

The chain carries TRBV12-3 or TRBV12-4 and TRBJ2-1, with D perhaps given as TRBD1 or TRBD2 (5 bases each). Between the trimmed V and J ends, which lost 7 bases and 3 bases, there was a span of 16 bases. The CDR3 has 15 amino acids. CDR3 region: CASNPRDRFYNEQFF. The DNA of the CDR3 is TGTGCCAGCAACCCCCGGGACCGGTTCTACAATGAGCAGTTCTTC.

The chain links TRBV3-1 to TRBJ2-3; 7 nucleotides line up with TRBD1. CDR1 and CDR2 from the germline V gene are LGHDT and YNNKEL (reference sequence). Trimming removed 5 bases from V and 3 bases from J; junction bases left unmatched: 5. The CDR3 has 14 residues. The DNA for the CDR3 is TGTGCCAGCAGCGAAACAGGGGAAACAGATACGCAGTATTTT. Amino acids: CASSETGETDTQYF.

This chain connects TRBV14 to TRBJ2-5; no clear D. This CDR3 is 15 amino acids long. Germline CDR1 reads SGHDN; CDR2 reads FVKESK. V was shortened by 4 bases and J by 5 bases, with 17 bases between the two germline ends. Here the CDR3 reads CASSLRTALGETQYF. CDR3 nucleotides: TGTGCCAGCAGCCTACGGACGGCCCTGGGGGAGACCCAGTACTTC.

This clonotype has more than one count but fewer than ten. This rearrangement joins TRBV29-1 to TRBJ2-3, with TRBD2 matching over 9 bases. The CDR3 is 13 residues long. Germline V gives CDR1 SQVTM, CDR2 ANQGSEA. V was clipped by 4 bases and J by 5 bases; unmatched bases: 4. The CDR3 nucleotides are TGCAGCGTTGCCGGGACTAGCCAAGATACGCAGTATTTT. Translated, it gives CSVAGTSQDTQYF.

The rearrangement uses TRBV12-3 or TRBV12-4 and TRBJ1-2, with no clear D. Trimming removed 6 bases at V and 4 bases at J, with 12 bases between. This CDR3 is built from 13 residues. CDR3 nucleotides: TGTGCCAGCAGCGGACTCTCCTCCTATGGCTACACCTTC. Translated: CASSGLSSYGYTF.

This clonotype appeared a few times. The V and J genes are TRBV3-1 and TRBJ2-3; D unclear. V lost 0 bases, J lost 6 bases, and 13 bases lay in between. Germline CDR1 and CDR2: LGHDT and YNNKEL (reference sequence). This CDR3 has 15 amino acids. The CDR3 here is CASSQDMAVGDTQYF. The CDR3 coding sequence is TGTGCCAGCAGCCAAGATATGGCAGTGGGGGATACGCAGTATTTT.

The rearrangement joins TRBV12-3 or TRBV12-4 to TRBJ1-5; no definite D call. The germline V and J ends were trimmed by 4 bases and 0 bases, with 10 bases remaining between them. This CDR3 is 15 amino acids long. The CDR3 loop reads CASSSRLDSNQPQHF. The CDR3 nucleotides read TGTGCCAGCAGTTCTCGGCTTGATAGCAATCAGCCCCAGCATTTT.

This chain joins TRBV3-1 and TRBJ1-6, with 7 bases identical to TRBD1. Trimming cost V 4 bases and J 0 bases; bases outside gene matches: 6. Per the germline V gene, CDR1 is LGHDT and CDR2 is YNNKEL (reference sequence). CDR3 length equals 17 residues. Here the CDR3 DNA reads TGTGCCAGCAGCCCCAGGGGGTTGAGCTCCTATAATTCACCCCTCCACTTT. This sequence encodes CASSPRGLSSYNSPLHF.

The CDR3 DNA follows: TGTGCCAGCAGTTTTAGACGGGGGAACGAGGCCAAAAACATTCAGTACTTC. This gives the protein CASSFRRGNEAKNIQYF. The genes are TRBV6-2 or TRBV6-3 and TRBJ2-4; tentative D call: TRBD2 (6 bases). Germline CDR1 reads MNHEY; CDR2 reads SVGEGT. This CDR3 is 17 amino acids long. The V and J ends lost 4 bases and 1 base respectively, with 17 bases between them.